One T cell receptor beta chain is described in this entry. Its antigen is unknown. No base quality values were provided; no much bigger clone lies one nucleotide off. This sample was taken from a study of blood T cell repertoires in COVID-19 (dated by TCRdb to 2018 to 2021). Concerning the study at large: The collaborator samples originated in the United States, Italy and Spain and spanned the acute and convalescent phases of COVID-19. The prospective study material was composed of cDNA or gDNA derived from T cells, B-cell-depleted T cells, or PBMCs. The repertoires were released in a freely available public database meant as a resource for research on the immune response to SARS-CoV-2. Where available, HLA class I and class II types were obtained from metadata supplied by the sample provider rather than from assay-based typing. A de-identified subject ID, COVID-19 status, age in years and sex were almost always included in the sample metadata. Deeply sampled blood TCRbeta repertoires from subjects exposed to, actively infected with, or recovered from COVID-19 were included in the dataset. Samples came from the ongoing ImmuneRACE study (first 160 participants) plus 1,254 subjects from 6 global collaborators.

The germline V gene encodes CDR1 SQVTM and CDR2 ANQGSEA. V is cut by 6 bases and J by 0 bases, and the space between the germline ends is 13 bases. The CDR3, cysteine through phenylalanine, is 14 amino acids long. This entry keeps only the CDR3 DNA: 42 bases, framed from base 1. The immunoSEQ Assay, a bias-controlled multiplex PCR, was used to amplify TCRbeta CDR3 regions from genomic DNA. In the authors' own workflow: The number of nucleated cells in each sample was estimated by amplification of reference gene primers within the assay. To quantify the absolute abundance of each unique TCRbeta CDR3 rearrangement, sequence reads were collapsed and filtered. For each sample, productive Simpson clonality was calculated as the square root of Simpson's diversity index across productive rearrangements. This is the immuneACCESS table as TCRdb keeps it, with only in-frame sequences that have V and J called. A part of the clones is gone; compared with another copy, unresolved V genes explain less than half, and the rest is unexplained. D and trimming were read from the DNA, whereas the V and J calls and clone size are those reported in that table. This sample lists 150,000 to 200,000 clones; 89% were detected once. The ten largest clones add up to 2% to 2.5% of the sample.

Enrolling through a virtual design, the prospective study's participants ranged in age from roughly 18 to 90 years and lived across roughly 24 United States geographic areas. In the prospective study, participants were assigned to cohorts based on the clinical history participants reported in a screening survey and a study questionnaire. Each participant in the prospective study had whole blood, serum and a nasopharyngeal or oropharyngeal swab collected by mobile phlebotomists. Over an approximately 2-month period, participants in the prospective study had the option of providing additional blood draws and questionnaires. Before DNA extraction, prospective study blood samples were shipped either frozen or at room temperature. Broader findings and caveats from the paper: Clinical and demographic metadata were provided uncurated, with the amount varying by source and participant.

Here the chain combines TRBV29-1 and TRBJ2-3; a tentative D match to TRBD2 spans 5 bases. This TCR came from a woman between 40 and 55 years old with acute COVID-19. Sequencing was performed on PBMCs or T cells enriched from blood (not recorded which). Read as DNA, the sequence is TGCAGCGTCGCCGCAGCGGATAGCACAGATACGCAGTATTTT. Its translation is CSVAAADSTDTQYF.